These 32 T cell receptor beta chains originate from one sample sequenced in a study of cytotoxic CD8 clonotypes in ibrutinib-treated CLL. This table comes from immunoSEQ multiplex PCR, and its TCRdb copy is limited to in-frame clones, with some not included. The sample lists some 23,000 clones, 55% to 70% occurring once. The source was PBMCs, collected at disease progression, from a patient treated with ibrutinib. Receptors were obtained from a human donor with chronic lymphocytic leukemia.

The rearrangement uses TRBV2 and TRBJ1-5; tentatively, D is TRBD1 (5 bases). Germline assignment: CDR1 SNHLY and CDR2 FYNNEI. V was trimmed by 8 bases and J by 2 bases, leaving 13 bases between them. This CDR3 contains 14 residues. CDR3 nucleotide sequence: TGTGCCAGCCAACGAGGGGTTGGCAATCAGCCCCAGCATTTT. This sequence encodes CASQRGVGNQPQHF.

The rearrangement uses TRBV19 and TRBJ1-3; D not resolved. V was shortened by 9 bases and J by 1 base, with 16 bases between the two germline ends. This CDR3 contains 15 residues. CDR1 and CDR2 from the germline V gene are LNHDA and SQIVND (reference sequence). CDR3 sequence: CASRGRVGSGNTIYF. The CDR3 DNA reads as TGTGCCAGCCGTGGCCGGGTAGGATCTGGAAACACCATATATTTT.

The chain uses TRBV4-1 and TRBJ1-6; no clear D. V was cut by 0 bases and J by 7 bases, with 4 bases left in between. The germline V gene has CDR1 MGHRA and CDR2 YSYEKL. The CDR3 has 13 amino acids. The CDR3 loop is CASSQEPNSPLHF. In DNA form, the CDR3 reads TGCGCCAGCAGCCAAGAACCGAATTCACCCCTCCACTTT.

V usage is TRBV5-1 and J usage is TRBJ1-1; D is possibly TRBD1 (5 bases). Trimming took 0 bases from V and 4 from J, leaving 13 bases between them. Germline loops: CDR1 SGHRS, CDR2 YFSETQ. The CDR3 is 15 residues long. In DNA form, the CDR3 reads TGCGCCAGCAGCTTGGAAGGGACCCGGGGCACTGAAGCTTTCTTT. As protein: CASSLEGTRGTEAFF.

The table lists this clone with a few counts. The genes are TRBV7-6 and TRBJ2-3; a possible D gene is TRBD2 (5 bases). CDR1 is SGHVS and CDR2 is FNYEAQ in the germline V gene. V was clipped by 0 bases and J by 4 bases, with 11 bases between them. There are 15 residues in the CDR3. The CDR3 region has the DNA TGTGCCAGCAGCTTAGCTCCAAACGGGGCAGATACGCAGTATTTT. This translates into CASSLAPNGADTQYF.

The chain couples TRBV9 to TRBJ1-6, with 9 bases aligning to TRBD1. The V segment lost 4 bases and the J segment 9 bases; nucleotides outside the gene matches: 5. The CDR3 covers 14 residues. Germline-derived CDR1 and CDR2 are SGDLS and YYNGEE. For the CDR3, the DNA is TGTGCCAGCAGCCCCGGGACAGGGAGTTCACCCCTCCACTTT. This codes for CASSPGTGSSPLHF.

J is TRBJ2-3 and V is TRBV5-1; TRBD1 matches 8 bases. The CDR3 covers 16 residues. J gave up 2 bases and V 6 bases, and 11 bases lay outside the gene matches. Germline-derived CDR1 and CDR2 are SGHRS and YFSETQ. CDR3 in amino acids: CASKWFGQGITDTQYF. The DNA of the CDR3 is TGCGCCAGCAAATGGTTTGGACAGGGCATCACAGATACGCAGTATTTT.

This clone was detected only a few times. The chain has TRBV7-9 and TRBJ1-2; D call uncertain. V lost 1 base and J lost 0, with 6 bases in between. Germline-derived CDR1 and CDR2 are SEHNR and FQNEAQ (reference sequence). CDR3 size: 14 residues. CDR3 residues: CASSLETPNYGYTF. The CDR3 DNA is TGTGCCAGCAGCTTAGAAACACCTAACTATGGCTACACCTTC.

This chain links TRBV11-2 with TRBJ2-2; D is unclear. Trimming took off 5 bases at V and 0 bases at J, with 13 bases between the two ends. The germline gives CDR1 SGHAT, CDR2 FQNNGV. This CDR3 spans 16 amino acids. CDR3 sequence reads: CASSPKGRSNTGELFF. In nucleotides, the CDR3 is TGTGCCAGCAGCCCCAAAGGGCGGTCGAACACCGGGGAGCTGTTTTTT.

A few counts support this clone. The chain carries TRBV30 and TRBJ1-5, with D hard to call. Germline CDR1 is GTSNPN and CDR2 is SVGIG (reference sequence). V was shortened by 2 bases and J by 9 bases, with 14 bases between the two germline ends. CDR3 length: 13 amino acids. The CDR3 sequence is CAWSIQRGGPQHF. Here the CDR3 DNA reads TGTGCCTGGAGTATTCAAAGAGGAGGGCCCCAGCATTTT.

J is TRBJ1-1 and V is TRBV5-1; D is perhaps TRBD1 (5 bases). Germline lookup yields CDR1 SGHRS and CDR2 YFSETQ. V shed 4 bases and J shed 4 bases, with 14 bases lying between them. The CDR3 is 14 residues long. DNA for the CDR3: TGCGCCAGCAGCGTAAACGGGGGTGGCACTGAAGCTTTCTTT. Encoded protein: CASSVNGGGTEAFF.

This clone turned up a few times. The chain carries TRBV6-5 and TRBJ1-6; no definite D call. Between the trimmed V and J ends, which lost 10 bases and 7 bases, there was a span of 14 bases. This CDR3 spans 13 amino acids. The germline V gene has CDR1 MNHEY and CDR2 SVGAGI. The CDR3 spells CATGRVGNSPLHF. In nucleotides, the CDR3 is TGTGCCACTGGGAGGGTCGGGAATTCACCCCTCCACTTT.

This clone was recorded many times. The V call is TRBV7-9, the J call TRBJ2-2, with D perhaps matching TRBD1 or TRBD2 (6 bases each). Between the trimmed V and J ends, which lost 3 bases and 4 bases, there was a span of 15 bases. This CDR3 contains 16 residues. Germline CDR1 reads SEHNR; CDR2 reads FQNEAQ (reference sequence). For the CDR3, the DNA is TGTGCCAGCAGCTTGGGACGGGGGCTTGGCACCGGGGAGCTGTTTTTT. Encoded protein: CASSLGRGLGTGELFF.

This clone was seen at least ten times. The chain is built from TRBV9 and TRBJ1-1; tentatively, D is TRBD1 (6 bases). Trimming removed 0 bases at V and 3 bases at J, with 9 bases between. CDR3 length: 14 residues. The germline gives CDR1 SGDLS, CDR2 YYNGEE. In DNA form, the CDR3 reads TGTGCCAGCAGCGTAGTAAACAGGGACACTGAAGCTTTCTTT. Amino acid sequence: CASSVVNRDTEAFF.

This rearrangement joins TRBV9 to TRBJ1-2; D perhaps matches TRBD1 (5 bases). V gave up 0 bases and J gave up 8 bases, with 14 bases separating them. This CDR3 comprises 14 residues. Germline V CDR1 and CDR2: SGDLS, YYNGEE. The CDR3 DNA is TGTGCCAGCAGCGTAGGGGCGGGACCGACAGGCTACACCTTC. Translating it yields CASSVGAGPTGYTF.

This clone was seen more than once but under ten times. The chain links TRBV5-6 to TRBJ2-7; D gene ambiguous. This CDR3 has 12 residues. Trimming cost V 4 bases and J 3 bases, with 8 bases left between them. Germline values: CDR1 SGHDT, CDR2 YYEEEE. The CDR3 bases are TGTGCCAGCAGCGGCGGCGGCTACGAGCAGTACTTC. Its protein product is CASSGGGYEQYF. Drawing the rest from reference TRBV5-6 and TRBJ2-7, the complete variable domain is DAGVTQSPTHLIKTRGQQVTLRCSPKSGHDTVSWYQQALGQGPQFIFQYYEEEERQRGNFPDRFSGHQFPNYSSELNVNALLLGDSALYLCASSGGGYEQYFGPGTRLTVT.

The J gene is TRBJ1-3, the V gene TRBV7-9, with 11 positions matching TRBD1. Germline loops: CDR1 SEHNR, CDR2 FQNEAQ (reference sequence). The CDR3 is 17 residues long. With 1 base clipped from V and 0 bases from J, the junction kept 2 bases outside the gene matches. The CDR3 DNA follows: TGTGCCAGCAGCTTAGGGACAGGGGGCCCCTCTGGAAACACCATATATTTT. Translation gives CASSLGTGGPSGNTIYF.

The genes are TRBV6-5 and TRBJ1-1; perhaps TRBD1 as D (5 bases). V was cut by 8 bases and J by 5 bases, with 15 bases left in between. CDR1 and CDR2 from the germline V gene are MNHEY and SVGAGI. The CDR3 length is 13 residues. CDR3 nucleotide sequence: TGTGCCAGCCTCACGGGGGGTGGTACTGAAGCTTTCTTT. Its protein product is CASLTGGGTEAFF.

This clone was seen a handful of times. The chain carries TRBV6-1 and TRBJ1-3; 7 bases map to TRBD1. CDR1 and CDR2 (germline): MNHNS, SASEGT. The J segment lost 4 bases and the V segment lost 8 bases, leaving 2 bases of the junction unmatched. The CDR3 runs 12 residues. CDR3 protein: CASGQAGNTIYF. The DNA of the CDR3 is TGTGCCAGCGGACAGGCGGGAAACACCATATATTTT.

The rearrangement joins TRBV2 to TRBJ1-1; possibly TRBD1 for D (6 bases). CDR3 length equals 13 residues. V was shortened by 7 bases and J by 5 bases, with 14 bases between the two germline ends. From germline, CDR1 is SNHLY and CDR2 FYNNEI. Here the CDR3 reads CASTRRQDTEAFF. As DNA, the CDR3 is TGTGCCAGCACTAGGAGACAGGATACTGAAGCTTTCTTT.

The sample holds a few counts of this clone. The V call is TRBV19, the J call TRBJ2-7; tentatively, D is TRBD1 (6 bases). The CDR3 has 13 residues. CDR1 and CDR2 (germline): LNHDA, SQIVND (reference sequence). Trimming cost V 4 bases and J 6 bases, with 13 bases left between them. CDR3 region: CASSTSRGGEQYF. The CDR3 bases are TGTGCCAGTAGTACCTCCAGGGGCGGCGAGCAGTACTTC.

The chain joins TRBV4-1 to TRBJ1-5; D is possibly TRBD1 (6 bases). The germline V and J ends were trimmed by 4 bases and 0 bases, with 13 bases remaining between them. The CDR3 spans 16 residues. The germline V gene has CDR1 MGHRA and CDR2 YSYEKL. CDR3 in amino acids: CASSPAGTISNQPQHF. The DNA for the CDR3 is TGCGCCAGCAGCCCGGCCGGGACAATTAGCAATCAGCCCCAGCATTTT.

The chain joins TRBV6-5 to TRBJ1-4; D is uncertain. The CDR3 covers 16 residues. Germline CDR1 MNHEY, CDR2 SVGAGI. The V end lost 2 bases, the J end lost 8 bases, and 18 bases lay between the germline ends. CDR3: CASSYLPGSGREKLFF. CDR3 bases: TGTGCCAGCAGTTACCTTCCGGGATCCGGGCGAGAAAAACTGTTTTTT.

The chain has TRBV2 and TRBJ1-1, with D perhaps TRBD1 (5 bases). The CDR3 spans 11 residues. V lost 2 bases and J 12 bases, leaving 10 bases between the germline ends. Germline V gene sequence: CDR1 SNHLY, CDR2 FYNNEI. In nucleotides, the CDR3 is TGTGCCAGCAGTGAAACCAGGGCGACTTTCTTT. Protein: CASSETRATFF.

This chain links TRBV6-1 with TRBJ1-6; D unclear. Germline V gives CDR1 MNHNS, CDR2 SASEGT. V was trimmed by 7 bases and J by 1 base, leaving 11 bases between them. CDR3 length: 15 residues. The CDR3 DNA reads TGTGCCAGCACCCCGTCGGGGTCCTATAATTCACCCCTCCACTTT. Translating it yields CASTPSGSYNSPLHF.

The chain links TRBV9 to TRBJ2-1; D remains unclear. V was pared by 0 bases and J by 8 bases, with 3 bases between. Per the germline V gene, CDR1 is SGDLS and CDR2 is YYNGEE. The CDR3 extends over 11 amino acids. The CDR3 region has the DNA TGTGCCAGCAGCGTAGGGTATGAGCAGTTCTTC. Its protein product is CASSVGYEQFF.

J is TRBJ1-1 and V is TRBV5-1; D remains ambiguous. V lost 3 bases, J lost 3 bases, and 12 bases lay in between. The CDR3 totals 14 residues. Germline V gives CDR1 SGHRS, CDR2 YFSETQ. CDR3 DNA sequence: TGCGCCAGCAGCTCGTTACCAAGGGACACTGAAGCTTTCTTT. This encodes CASSSLPRDTEAFF.

The rearrangement links TRBV27 to TRBJ1-2; tentatively, D is TRBD1 (6 bases). The CDR3 covers 12 residues. Germline CDR1 MNHEY, CDR2 SMNVEV (reference sequence). Trimming stripped 8 bases from V and 8 bases from J, with 15 bases between. The CDR3 region is CASGTLGHGYTF. The CDR3 DNA follows: TGTGCCAGCGGTACGCTGGGACACGGCTACACCTTC.

This clone occurred a few times. The chain combines TRBV29-1 with TRBJ1-2; the D gene is possibly TRBD1 (6 bases). With 6 bases removed from V and 4 bases from J, the gap between germline ends came to 15 bases. The germline V gene encodes CDR1 SQVTM and CDR2 ANQGSEA. This CDR3 has 13 amino acids. CDR3 sequence (DNA): TGCAGCGTCAACCGACAGGTTGGCTATGGCTACACCTTC. Its translation: CSVNRQVGYGYTF.

This clone was seen a few times. V and J are TRBV7-6 and TRBJ2-7; the match to TRBD1 covers 9 bases. With V trimmed by 7 bases and J by 4 bases, 11 bases remained unmatched. Germline loops: CDR1 SGHVS, CDR2 FNYEAQ. This CDR3 comprises 15 residues. The CDR3 here is CASTKGSGQGYEQYF. CDR3 DNA: TGTGCCAGCACCAAAGGGTCGGGACAGGGTTACGAGCAGTACTTC.

The chain couples TRBV14 to TRBJ2-7; 7 bases match TRBD1. With V trimmed by 0 bases and J by 6 bases, 8 bases remained unmatched. This CDR3 has 15 residues. CDR1 and CDR2 (germline): SGHDN, FVKESK. CDR3: CASSQDTGQVLEQYF. The CDR3 nucleotides read TGTGCCAGCAGCCAAGACACAGGACAGGTCCTCGAGCAGTACTTC.

The chain joins TRBV30 to TRBJ1-4; TRBD1 agrees at 8 bases. The CDR3 runs 14 residues. V was clipped by 2 bases and J by 5 bases; unmatched bases: 4. Germline assignment: CDR1 GTSNPN and CDR2 SVGIG (reference sequence). The CDR3 DNA follows: TGTGCCTGGAGTTTGACAGGGGCGAATGAAAAACTGTTTTTT. It yields the protein CAWSLTGANEKLFF.